This T cell receptor beta chain was retrieved from a study of human T cells and chemical hapten exposure. The study extracted total RNA from unfractionated whole blood. The library put unique molecular identifiers onto individual cDNA molecules. TCRdb called the reads again in MiXCR, with one record for every CDR3 protein. The sample records about 120,000 distinct CDR3 sequences, 8.5% to 9% being singletons. This clonotype has more than one count but fewer than ten. Material: whole blood. This sequence was found in a human donor in good health. Some clones in this sample may be carry-over from other donors' samples.

The CDR3 spells CASSPSGLAVEYF. CDR3 DNA sequence: TGTGCCAGCAGCCCTTCCGGACTAGCGGTGGAGTACTTC. The rearrangement joins TRBV7-9 to TRBJ2-7, with 10 nucleotides matching TRBD2. V was clipped by 5 bases and J by 11 bases; unmatched bases: 9. The CDR3 extends over 13 amino acids. The germline V gene has CDR1 SEHNR and CDR2 FQNEAQ (reference sequence).